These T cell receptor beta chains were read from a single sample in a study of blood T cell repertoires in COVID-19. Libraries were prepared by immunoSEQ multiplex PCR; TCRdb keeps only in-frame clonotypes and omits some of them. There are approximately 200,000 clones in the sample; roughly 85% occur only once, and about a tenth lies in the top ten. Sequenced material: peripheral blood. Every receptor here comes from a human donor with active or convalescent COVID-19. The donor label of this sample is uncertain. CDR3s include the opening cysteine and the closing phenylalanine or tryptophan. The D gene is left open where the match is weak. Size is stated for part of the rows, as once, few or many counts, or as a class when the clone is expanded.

CASSFQGGGNTEAFF | TGTGCCAGCAGCTTCCAGGGAGGGGGTAACACTGAAGCTTTCTTT | TRBJ1-1 | TRBV7-2 | NA | NA
CASSHQTEVHYGYTF | TGTGCCAGCAGCCACCAGACAGAAGTACATTATGGCTACACCTTC | TRBJ1-2 | TRBV4-2 | NA | NA
CASSHSTNSGNTIYF | TGTGCCAGCAGCCACAGCACAAACTCTGGAAACACCATATATTTT | TRBJ1-3 | TRBV7-3 | once | NA
CASSSGDRPRYTF | TGTGCCAGCAGCTCCGGGGACAGGCCACGCTACACCTTC | TRBJ1-2 | TRBV7-2 | once | TRBD1
CASREQAGELFF | TGTGCCAGTAGAGAACAGGCCGGGGAGCTGTTTTTT | TRBJ2-2 | TRBV19 | few | NA
CASSRTNKGAEAFF | TGTGCCAGCAGTCGGACAAACAAAGGAGCTGAAGCTTTCTTT | TRBJ1-1 | TRBV6-5 | NA | NA
CASSQDRSPQPQHF | TGCGCCAGCAGCCAGGACAGGAGCCCGCAGCCCCAGCATTTT | TRBJ1-5 | TRBV4-3 | NA | TRBD1
CASSIGQGSEKLFF | TGTGCCAGCAGCATCGGACAGGGAAGTGAAAAACTGTTTTTT | TRBJ1-4 | TRBV7-2 | NA | TRBD1
CASSLEHYEQYF | TGTGCCAGCAGCTTAGAGCACTACGAGCAGTACTTC | TRBJ2-7 | TRBV7-9 | NA | NA
CASSEGTSINYGYTF | TGTGCCAGCAGTGAAGGGACAAGTATCAACTATGGCTACACCTTC | TRBJ1-2 | TRBV2 | NA | NA
CASRGTDSYNEQFF | TGTGCCAGCAGGGGGACTGACTCCTACAATGAGCAGTTCTTC | TRBJ2-1 | TRBV3-1/TRBV3-2 | once | NA
CASSVTGRTDTQYF | TGTGCCAGCAGCGTTACGGGGAGGACAGATACGCAGTATTTT | TRBJ2-3 | TRBV9 | NA | NA
CSASRTGGTQPQHF | TGCAGTGCTAGTCGGACAGGCGGCACTCAGCCCCAGCATTTT | TRBJ1-5 | TRBV20-1 | NA | TRBD1
CASSQVLGSQPQHF | TGCGCCAGCAGCCAAGTACTCGGGAGTCAGCCCCAGCATTTT | TRBJ1-5 | TRBV4-3 | NA | NA
CATSWRPNTGELFF | TGTGCCACGTCGTGGCGGCCGAACACCGGGGAGCTGTTTTTT | TRBJ2-2 | TRBV6-5 | NA | NA
CSVEGRQNYGYTF | TGCAGCGTTGAAGGGCGGCAAAACTATGGCTACACCTTC | TRBJ1-2 | TRBV29-1 | NA | NA
CASSQERTAKQPYNEQFF | TGCGCCAGCAGCCAAGAACGGACAGCGAAACAACCCTACAATGAGCAGTTCTTC | TRBJ2-1 | TRBV4-1 | NA | NA
CASSLGTSGRSSYEQYF | TGCGCCAGCAGCTTGGGAACTAGCGGGAGAAGCTCCTACGAGCAGTACTTC | TRBJ2-7 | TRBV5-1 | NA | TRBD2
CASSLALAGGRNTGELFF | TGCGCCAGCAGCTTGGCGCTAGCGGGGGGACGAAACACCGGGGAGCTGTTTTTT | TRBJ2-2 | TRBV5-1 | NA | TRBD2
CASRLGWRWGNEQFF | TGTGCAAGTCGCCTAGGGTGGAGGTGGGGCAATGAGCAGTTCTTC | TRBJ2-1 | TRBV12-2 | NA | NA
CASSPVLAGKETQYF | TGTGCCAGCTCACCAGTTCTAGCGGGGAAAGAGACCCAGTACTTC | TRBJ2-5 | TRBV18 | NA | TRBD2
CASSPEGGGTGELFF | TGCGCCAGCAGCCCCGAAGGGGGGGGAACCGGGGAGCTGTTTTTT | TRBJ2-2 | TRBV4-3 | NA | NA
CASRREFGTEAFF | TGTGCCAGTAGACGGGAATTTGGCACTGAAGCTTTCTTT | TRBJ1-1 | TRBV19 | NA | NA
CASSQLAGEGDTQYF | TGTGCCAGCAGCCAACTAGCGGGGGAGGGAGATACGCAGTATTTT | TRBJ2-3 | TRBV6-4 | NA | TRBD2